This TCR beta chain appears in the sequencing data of a study of blood T cell repertoires in COVID-19. Losses at the gene ends were 7 bases for V and 6 bases for J; bases not matched to a gene: 12. The CDR3 consists of 16 residues. Germline assignment: CDR1 LNHNV and CDR2 YYDKDF (reference sequence). Libraries were prepared by immunoSEQ multiplex PCR; TCRdb keeps only in-frame clonotypes and omits some of them. In the table there are under 150,000 clones, 65% to 85% of which are singletons. This chain links TRBV15 with TRBJ2-3, with TRBD2 identical over 11 bases. Sample: peripheral blood. The origin of this receptor is a man aged 50 to 60 with acute or convalescent COVID-19. CDR3 amino acids: CATKTLAGGPLDTQYF. The CDR3 coding sequence is TGTGCCACCAAAACCCTAGCGGGGGGCCCGCTCGATACGCAGTATTTT.